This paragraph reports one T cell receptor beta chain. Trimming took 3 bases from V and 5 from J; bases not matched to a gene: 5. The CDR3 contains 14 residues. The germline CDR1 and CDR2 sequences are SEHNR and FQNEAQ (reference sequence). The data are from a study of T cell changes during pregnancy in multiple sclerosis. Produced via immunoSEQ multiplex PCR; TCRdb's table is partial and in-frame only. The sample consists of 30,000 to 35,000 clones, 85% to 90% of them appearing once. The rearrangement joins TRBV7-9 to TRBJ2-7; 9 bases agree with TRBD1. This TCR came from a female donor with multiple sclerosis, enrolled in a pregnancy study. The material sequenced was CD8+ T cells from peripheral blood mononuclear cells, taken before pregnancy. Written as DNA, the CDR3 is TGTGCCAGCAGCTTCGGACAGGGGCTAAACGAGCAGTACTTC. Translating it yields CASSFGQGLNEQYF. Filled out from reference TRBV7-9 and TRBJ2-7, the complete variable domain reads DTGVSQNPRHKITKRGQNVTFRCDPISEHNRLYWYRQTLGQGPEFLTYFQNEAQLEKSRLLSDRFSAERPKGSFSTLEIQRTEQGDSAMYLCASSFGQGLNEQYFGPGTRLTVT.